This T cell receptor beta chain was profiled in a study of regulatory T cells in long-lasting Graves disease. Study overall: Over 5 years on antithyroid drugs plus positive TSH receptor antibodies marked Graves' disease as persistent. Study observations and caveats: Persistent patients shared more public clonotypes (2,741) than new patients (approximately 970). Lower TCR diversity was seen in persistent Graves' patients than in newly diagnosed ones. Possibly, accuracy suffered from the small sample size.

V was shortened by 9 bases and J by 0 bases, with 29 bases between the two germline ends. Germline assignment: CDR1 MGHDK and CDR2 SYGVNS. The CDR3 covers 19 residues. Comments on this clonotype: The antigen is undetermined. This sequence may be a read error, since a much larger clone differs from it by one base.

The time point here: persistent/refractory GD, antithyroid drugs over 5 years with positive TRAb. There was RNA extracted from PBMCs, and the TCR library was made from it. CDR3 regions were amplified by Arm-PCR using iRepertoire HTBI primers to build TCR beta libraries. A single record per CDR3 protein comes from TCRdb applying MiXCR to the multiplex PCR reads. The data contain 400,000 to 500,000 distinct CDR3 sequences, under 25% of them singletons. V gene TRBV25-1 combines with J gene TRBJ1-2; D may be TRBD1 (6 bases). This TCR came from a female donor with Graves disease. The sample was peripheral blood mononuclear cells (PBMCs), taken when the disease was refractory, from a patient treated with antithyroid drugs. The DNA for the CDR3 is TGTGCCAGAAGTCCATACCCCGGGGGGGCCGAGGATTCTAACTATGGCTACACCTTC. Its protein is CARSPYPGGAEDSNYGYTF.